What follows are 32 T cell receptor beta chains derived from one specimen sequenced in a study of blood T cell repertoires in COVID-19. Some clones are missing from TCRdb's copy, which holds only in-frame ones; the method was immunoSEQ multiplex PCR. The data show fewer than 250,000 clones, approximately 85% seen once. Sequencing input: peripheral blood. The receptors were sampled from a woman at least 80 years old with COVID-19, enrolled during active disease.

The chain employs TRBV7-3 and TRBJ2-5; TRBD2 might be the D (7 bases). Deletions cut 2 bases from V and 2 bases from J, with 12 bases between. Germline CDR1 and CDR2: SGHTA and FQGTGA. This CDR3 contains 15 residues. CDR3 DNA: TGTGCCAGCAGCTTATTGGCGGGGGCTCAAGAGACCCAGTACTTC. Its protein is CASSLLAGAQETQYF.

The rearrangement joins TRBV18 to TRBJ2-5, with 12 bases identical to TRBD2. V lost 1 base and J lost 5; bases outside the gene matches: 11. CDR3 length: 18 residues. CDR1 and CDR2 (germline): KGHSH, LQKENI. Here the CDR3 DNA reads TGTGCCAGCTCACCACGGGGGACTAGCGGGTCCCGCGGGGAGACCCAGTACTTC. Its translation: CASSPRGTSGSRGETQYF.

This clone is a singleton in its sample. The rearrangement joins TRBV5-4 to TRBJ2-1; TRBD1 matches at 7 bases. The trim removed 1 base at V and 5 bases at J, leaving 6 bases unmatched. Per the germline V gene, CDR1 is SGHNT and CDR2 is YYREEE (reference sequence). This CDR3 has 15 residues. For the CDR3, the DNA is TGTGCCAGCAGCTTGCTAGGGGGCGCGAACAATGAGCAGTTCTTC. Its protein product is CASSLLGGANNEQFF.

The CDR3 sequence: CASSERQGRSYEQYF. The CDR3 DNA reads as TGTGCCAGCAGTGAGCGGCAGGGTCGCTCCTACGAGCAGTACTTC. This chain joins TRBV2 and TRBJ2-7; a possible D gene is TRBD1 (5 bases). Per germline, CDR1 SNHLY and CDR2 FYNNEI. The CDR3 is 15 amino acids. V dropped 3 bases and J dropped 0 bases, with 12 bases sitting between them.

The V gene is TRBV5-4, the J gene TRBJ1-1; 8 bases line up with TRBD1. This CDR3 has 16 amino acids. The V segment lost 4 bases and the J segment 1 base; nucleotides outside the gene matches: 9. The germline CDR1 and CDR2 sequences are SGHNT and YYREEE (reference sequence). The CDR3 region is CASSPRQGLGNTEAFF. CDR3 DNA sequence: TGTGCCAGCAGCCCCAGACAGGGGCTGGGGAACACTGAAGCTTTCTTT.

The chain is built from TRBV2 and TRBJ1-1; 10 bases fit TRBD1. Germline V gene data show CDR1 as SNHLY and CDR2 as FYNNEI. V lost 0 bases, J lost 5 bases, and 6 bases stayed unmatched. CDR3 length: 16 amino acids. The CDR3 DNA is TGTGCCAGCAGTGAAGCGGACGGGACAGGGGTGACTGAAGCTTTCTTT. Protein sequence: CASSEADGTGVTEAFF.

The V gene is TRBV3-1 (or the pseudogene TRBV3-2), the J gene TRBJ2-3; 8 nucleotides align to TRBD2. Trimming removed 4 bases from V and 1 base from J; junction bases left unmatched: 7. This CDR3 spans 16 amino acids. CDR1 and CDR2 from the germline V gene are LGHDT and YNNKEL (reference sequence). The CDR3 is CASSPNSGVGTDTQYF. CDR3 coding DNA: TGTGCCAGCAGCCCCAATAGCGGGGTCGGCACAGATACGCAGTATTTT.

The chain is built from TRBV19 and TRBJ1-6; D remains ambiguous. Per the germline V gene, CDR1 is LNHDA and CDR2 is SQIVND (reference sequence). V was shortened by 1 base and J by 8 bases, with 9 bases between the two germline ends. The CDR3 totals 14 residues. In DNA form, the CDR3 reads TGTGCCAGTAGTATAGGAGGCTGGGATTCACCCCTCCACTTT. Translation gives CASSIGGWDSPLHF. Filled out from reference TRBV19 and TRBJ1-6, the complete variable domain reads DGGITQSPKYLFRKEGQNVTLSCEQNLNHDAMYWYRQDPGQGLRLIYYSQIVNDFQKGDIAEGYSVSREKKESFPLTVTSAQKNPTAFYLCASSIGGWDSPLHFGNGTRLTVT.

The chain uses TRBV15 and TRBJ1-5; 9 nucleotides match TRBD1. CDR1 is LNHNV and CDR2 is YYDKDF in the germline V gene (reference sequence). The ends lost 8 bases at V and 4 bases at J; junction bases unmatched: 6. The CDR3 has 14 amino acids. CDR3 protein: CATSGQGGNQPQHF. Written as DNA, the CDR3 is TGTGCCACCTCGGGACAGGGTGGGAATCAGCCCCAGCATTTT.

This chain connects TRBV7-2 to TRBJ2-2; D ambiguous. The CDR3 has 16 amino acids. The V end was cut by 1 base, the J end by 0 bases, with 9 bases between. Germline V gene sequence: CDR1 SGHTA, CDR2 FQGNSA. CDR3 residues: CASSLVAGSNTGELFF. DNA for the CDR3: TGTGCCAGCAGCTTAGTGGCAGGCTCGAACACCGGGGAGCTGTTTTTT.

The chain carries TRBV19 and TRBJ1-6; a weak D match, TRBD1 (5 bases). V lost 3 bases and J 3 bases, leaving 12 bases between the germline ends. The CDR3 is 16 residues long. From germline, CDR1 is LNHDA and CDR2 SQIVND (reference sequence). This chain's CDR3 is CASSISRGNYNSPLHF. CDR3 coding DNA: TGTGCCAGTAGTATCTCCCGGGGGAACTATAATTCACCCCTCCACTTT.

The chain carries TRBV18 and TRBJ2-5; 9 nucleotides agree with TRBD1. The ends lost 3 bases at V and 4 bases at J; junction bases unmatched: 6. The CDR3 is 15 amino acids. In germline, CDR1 is KGHSH, CDR2 LQKENI. The CDR3 nucleotides are TGTGCCAGCTCACCTTCCTTGGACAGGGGAGAGACCCAGTACTTC. Translating gives CASSPSLDRGETQYF.

The chain recombines TRBV29-1 with TRBJ1-4; D unresolved. V lost 7 bases and J lost 7, with 16 bases in between. The CDR3 runs 13 residues. Germline CDR1 and CDR2: SQVTM and ANQGSEA. The CDR3 DNA is TGCAGCGCCGGCCAGCCGGGAGGTGAAAAACTGTTTTTT. As protein: CSAGQPGGEKLFF.

V is TRBV19 and J is TRBJ1-2, with D possibly matching TRBD1 (6 bases). This CDR3 has 13 amino acids. Germline V CDR1 and CDR2: LNHDA, SQIVND (reference sequence). Between the trimmed V and J ends, which lost 8 bases and 6 bases, there was a span of 16 bases. The CDR3 spells CASSRDTQNGYTF. The CDR3 nucleotides are TGTGCCAGTTCCCGGGACACCCAAAATGGCTACACCTTC. The variable domain in full, completed from reference TRBV19 and TRBJ1-2, reads DGGITQSPKYLFRKEGQNVTLSCEQNLNHDAMYWYRQDPGQGLRLIYYSQIVNDFQKGDIAEGYSVSREKKESFPLTVTSAQKNPTAFYLCASSRDTQNGYTFGSGTRLTVV.

V gene TRBV6-1 combines with J gene TRBJ1-2; TRBD1 matches 10 bases. With V trimmed by 3 bases and J by 7 bases, 5 bases remained unmatched. Germline CDR1 MNHNS, CDR2 SASEGT. The CDR3 is made up of 14 amino acids. For the CDR3, the DNA is TGTGCCAGCAGTGAGGGGACAGGGGTACTTGGCTACACCTTC. Translation gives CASSEGTGVLGYTF.

The V gene is TRBV3-1 (or the pseudogene TRBV3-2), the J gene TRBJ1-1, with 12 bases that match TRBD1. Germline-derived CDR1 and CDR2 are LGHDT and YNNKEL (reference sequence). This CDR3 contains 16 residues. J gave up 3 bases and V 5 bases, and 7 bases lay outside the gene matches. CDR3 DNA sequence: TGTGCCAGCAGCGGGGGGACAGGGGGCCGTTACACTGAAGCTTTCTTT. Translated: CASSGGTGGRYTEAFF.

A few counts support this clone. The limits of the CDR3 on the DNA are not certain, so only TCRdb's listed CDR3 is given. This rearrangement joins TRBV28 to TRBJ1-5; the table's D call of TRBD1 was not tested on the DNA. CDR1 is MDHEN, CDR2 SYDVKM, per germline. Including both end residues, the CDR3 is 17 amino acids long. The CDR3 here is CASSLPSGQGYNQPQHF.

DNA for the CDR3: TGTGCCAGCACCACAGGGGATTTACGCCAAGAGACCCAGTACTTC. Amino acids: CASTTGDLRQETQYF. The V call is TRBV6-6, the J call TRBJ2-5; 7 bases map to TRBD1. This CDR3 is built from 15 residues. V shed 7 bases, J shed 1 base, and the junction held 9 bases outside the gene matches. From germline, CDR1 is MNHNY and CDR2 SVGAGI (reference sequence).

The V gene is TRBV5-1, the J gene TRBJ2-3, with a possible D match to TRBD1 (5 bases). The germline V and J ends were trimmed by 7 bases and 1 base, with 10 bases remaining between them. Germline CDR1 reads SGHRS; CDR2 reads YFSETQ. The CDR3 is 13 amino acids. CDR3 in DNA: TGCGCCAGCGCCGAACAGGGCACAGATACGCAGTATTTT. It codes for CASAEQGTDTQYF.

This chain connects TRBV5-4 to TRBJ2-4, with 9 nucleotides matching TRBD2. The J segment lost 8 bases and the V segment lost 4 bases, leaving 13 bases of the junction unmatched. Per the germline V gene, CDR1 is SGHNT and CDR2 is YYREEE (reference sequence). The CDR3 covers 16 residues. The CDR3, as DNA: TGTGCCAGCAGCCCGTGGGGTAGCGGGGGCCGGGACATTCAGTACTTC. It specifies CASSPWGSGGRDIQYF.

V usage is TRBV7-2 and J usage is TRBJ1-3; tentative D call: TRBD1 (6 bases). The V end lost 1 base, the J end lost 1 base, and 11 bases lay between the germline ends. Germline CDR1 and CDR2: SGHTA and FQGNSA. CDR3 length equals 16 residues. CDR3 coding DNA: TGTGCCAGCAGCTTAGGTTTAGGGGGATCTGGAAACACCATATATTTT. Amino acid sequence: CASSLGLGGSGNTIYF.

In DNA, the CDR3 is TGTGCCACCTCTGGCCAGGGCACCGGGGAGCTGTTTTTT. This codes for CATSGQGTGELFF. The rearrangement joins TRBV10-3 to TRBJ2-2; a possible D gene is TRBD1 (5 bases). Between the trimmed V and J ends, which lost 10 bases and 4 bases, there was a span of 13 bases. The CDR3 spans 13 residues. Germline V gene lookup returns CDR1 ENHRY and CDR2 SYGVKD.

This clone was counted between two and nine times. The chain links TRBV19 to TRBJ1-6; TRBD1 might be the D (5 bases). The CDR3 has 13 residues. CDR1 is LNHDA, CDR2 SQIVND, per germline (reference sequence). V lost 3 bases to trimming and J lost 8 bases, with 8 bases between them. The CDR3 DNA follows: TGTGCCAGTAGTATCGGGGGGGATTCACCCCTCCACTTT. It codes for CASSIGGDSPLHF.

This chain links TRBV3-1 (or the pseudogene TRBV3-2) with TRBJ1-6, with 8 bases fitting TRBD1. The V and J ends lost 4 bases and 5 bases, in that order; junction bases with no gene match: 19. Looked up from germline, CDR1 is LGHDT and CDR2 is YNNKEL (reference sequence). This CDR3 has 20 residues. This chain's CDR3 is CASSRRRQGSGPKNNSPLHF. The CDR3 DNA is TGTGCCAGCAGCCGCCGTAGACAGGGGTCGGGACCTAAGAATAATTCACCCCTCCACTTT.

This chain links TRBV27 with TRBJ1-1, with unresolved D. V was shortened by 2 bases and J by 4 bases, with 11 bases between the two germline ends. This CDR3 contains 14 residues. CDR1 and CDR2 from the germline V gene are MNHEY and SMNVEV (reference sequence). For the CDR3, the DNA is TGTGCCAGCAGTTTAATCGGCGGGGTCACTGAAGCTTTCTTT. Translated: CASSLIGGVTEAFF.

This clone was recorded once. The chain couples TRBV6-6 to TRBJ1-4; 8 nucleotides match TRBD1. The CDR3 has 16 amino acids. Per germline, CDR1 MNHNY and CDR2 SVGAGI (reference sequence). The V and J ends lost 5 bases and 6 bases, in that order; junction bases with no gene match: 11. The CDR3 DNA sequence: TGTGCCAGCAGTCCTGGCCGACAGGGGAAATATGAAAAACTGTTTTTT. This translates into CASSPGRQGKYEKLFF.

The rearrangement links TRBV3-1 (or the pseudogene TRBV3-2) to TRBJ2-4; TRBD2 matches 13 bases. The CDR3 has 14 amino acids. The V gene's germline CDR1 is LGHDT and CDR2 YNNKEL (reference sequence). Trimming cost V 1 base and J 16 bases; bases outside gene matches: 7. CDR3 protein: CASSQGLAGGEYYF. The DNA of the CDR3 is TGTGCCAGCAGCCAAGGACTAGCGGGGGGTGAATATTACTTC.

This clone was recorded only once. The V and J genes are TRBV18 and TRBJ1-1; D remains unclear. Trimming pared 3 bases from V and 4 bases from J, leaving 15 bases between. Germline values: CDR1 KGHSH, CDR2 LQKENI. The CDR3 sequence is 15 residues long. CDR3 coding DNA: TGTGCCAGCTCACCCGGGAGCGGGGAAGGCACTGAAGCTTTCTTT. Translation gives CASSPGSGEGTEAFF.

V usage is TRBV3-1 (or the pseudogene TRBV3-2) and J usage is TRBJ1-1; 8 bases agree with TRBD1. The length of the CDR3 is 15 residues. Germline assignment: CDR1 LGHDT and CDR2 YNNKEL (reference sequence). Trimming cost V 5 bases and J 2 bases; bases outside gene matches: 7. CDR3 bases: TGTGCCAGCAGCGAGCACGGACAGGGTAACACTGAAGCTTTCTTT. Protein sequence: CASSEHGQGNTEAFF.

This clone was detected only once. Here the CDR3 reads CASSLEGRGSNQPQHF. DNA of the CDR3: TGTGCCAGCAGTCTTGAGGGCAGGGGAAGCAATCAGCCCCAGCATTTT. The V call is TRBV28, the J call TRBJ1-5; D might be TRBD1 (6 bases). Per the germline V gene, CDR1 is MDHEN and CDR2 is SYDVKM. With 5 bases removed from V and 1 base from J, the gap between germline ends came to 15 bases. CDR3 length: 16 residues.

V gene TRBV6-5 combines with J gene TRBJ1-1; D unclear. The CDR3 spans 12 residues. The ends were cut back, 8 bases at V and 0 bases at J, with 7 bases in the middle. Germline CDR1 and CDR2: MNHEY and SVGAGI. Here the CDR3 reads CASEAMNTEAFF. CDR3 DNA: TGTGCCAGCGAGGCGATGAACACTGAAGCTTTCTTT.

The rearrangement joins TRBV3-1 (or the pseudogene TRBV3-2) to TRBJ2-6, with 8 bases identical to TRBD2. The CDR3 runs 18 residues. The germline V gene has CDR1 LGHDT and CDR2 YNNKEL (reference sequence). Trimming cost V 2 bases and J 0 bases; bases outside gene matches: 6. The CDR3 coding sequence is TGTGCCAGCAGCCAACACGCGGGGGGAAGCTCTGGGGCCAACGTCCTGACTTTC. This encodes CASSQHAGGSSGANVLTF.